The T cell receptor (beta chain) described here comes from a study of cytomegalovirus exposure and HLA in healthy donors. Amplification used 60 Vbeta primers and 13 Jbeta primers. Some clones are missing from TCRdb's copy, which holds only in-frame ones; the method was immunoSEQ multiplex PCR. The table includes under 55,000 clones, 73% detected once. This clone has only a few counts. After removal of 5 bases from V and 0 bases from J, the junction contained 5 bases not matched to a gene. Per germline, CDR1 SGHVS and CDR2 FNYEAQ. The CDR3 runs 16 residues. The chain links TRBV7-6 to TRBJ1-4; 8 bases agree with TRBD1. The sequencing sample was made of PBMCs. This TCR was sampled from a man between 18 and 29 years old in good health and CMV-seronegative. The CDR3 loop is CASSQDRETTNEKLFF. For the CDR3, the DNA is TGTGCCAGCAGCCAGGACAGGGAAACAACTAATGAAAAACTGTTTTTT. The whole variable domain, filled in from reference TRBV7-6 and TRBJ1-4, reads GAGVSQSPRYKVTKRGQDVALRCDPISGHVSLYWYRQALGQGPEFLTYFNYEAQQDKSGLPNDRFSAERPEGSISTLTIQRTEQRDSAMYRCASSQDRETTNEKLFFGSGTQLSVL.